Below, 26 T cell receptor beta chains from the same sample are listed, as sequenced in a study of T-cell reconstitution after alpha-beta-depleted transplantation in children. Researchers prepared the TCRbeta library using unique molecular identifiers, the study reports. Each CDR3 protein is one row after TCRdb ran MiXCR on the PCR reads. The sample carries 700,000 to 950,000 distinct CDR3 sequences, approximately 15% recorded once. The sequencing used PBMCs, mostly from graft donor cells, collected 360 days after TCRalphabeta/CD19-depleted stem cell transplant. These receptors came from a male patient aged 5 to 17 who had a stem cell transplant for acute lymphoblastic leukemia, so the T cells may come from the graft donor.

The chain uses TRBV5-8 and TRBJ2-7; 8 nucleotides agree with TRBD2. The CDR3 is 15 amino acids. From germline, CDR1 is SGHTS and CDR2 YDEGEE. Trimming took 0 bases from V and 3 from J; bases not matched to a gene: 5. The CDR3 DNA reads as TGTGCCAGCAGCTTGGGTTTGCTAGCGGGCTACGAGCAGTACTTC. It specifies CASSLGLLAGYEQYF.

The chain carries TRBV14 and TRBJ2-3; D possibly corresponds to TRBD2 (6 bases). CDR3 length equals 13 residues. From germline, CDR1 is SGHDN and CDR2 FVKESK. Trimming shortened V by 1 base and J by 8 bases, and 10 bases separated the two germline ends. CDR3 DNA sequence: TGTGCCAGCAGCCAAGTTACAGCGGGTACGCAGTATTTT. Translation gives CASSQVTAGTQYF.

This clonotype occurred a few times. This chain joins TRBV4-1 and TRBJ2-1; 8 nucleotides line up with TRBD2. The CDR3 covers 15 residues. The junction had 10 bases not matched to a gene; V was cut back by 2 bases and J by 10 bases. Germline-derived CDR1 and CDR2 are MGHRA and YSYEKL. The CDR3 loop is CASSQPGLVLREQFF. For the CDR3, the DNA is TGCGCCAGCAGCCAACCGGGACTAGTCCTTAGGGAGCAGTTCTTC.

The J gene is TRBJ2-5, the V gene TRBV9; 12 bases match TRBD2. The V segment lost 4 bases and the J segment 4 bases; nucleotides outside the gene matches: 5. This CDR3 spans 15 amino acids. CDR1 and CDR2 (germline): SGDLS, YYNGEE. CDR3 sequence reads: CASSTGLAGIETQYF. The CDR3 DNA sequence: TGTGCCAGCAGCACCGGACTAGCGGGAATAGAGACCCAGTACTTC.

Remarks on this clonotype: One end of the junction varies from germline; a read error may be responsible. The rearrangement links TRBV5-1 to TRBJ2-4, with D maybe TRBD1 (5 bases). The CDR3 has 12 amino acids. Germline values: CDR1 SGHRS, CDR2 YFSETQ. The CDR3 DNA reads as TGCGCCAGCAGCTTGGAAGGATGGACACCGCTGTTC. Amino acids: CASSLEGWTPLF.

This clonotype has a count of ten or more. V usage is TRBV5-1 and J usage is TRBJ2-7, with 7 bases aligning to TRBD1. Trimming at V came to 2 bases and at J to 2 bases, leaving 4 bases not matched to a gene. Germline V gene data show CDR1 as SGHRS and CDR2 as YFSETQ. CDR3 length equals 14 residues. CDR3 nucleotides: TGCGCCAGCAGCTTTACAGGGGCCACCTACGAGCAGTACTTC. This gives the protein CASSFTGATYEQYF.

The J gene is TRBJ2-7, the V gene TRBV20-1; 8 positions match TRBD1. CDR3 size: 15 residues. The V gene's germline CDR1 is DFQATT and CDR2 SNEGSKA (reference sequence). Trimming cost V 0 bases and J 3 bases; bases outside gene matches: 7. Written as DNA, the CDR3 is TGCAGTGCTAGAGATTCGACAGGGGTGCTCTACGAGCAGTACTTC. As protein: CSARDSTGVLYEQYF.

A single count supports this clonotype. The chain combines TRBV3-1 with TRBJ2-3, with 8 bases identical to TRBD2. The CDR3 length is 18 residues. The germline V gene encodes CDR1 LGHDT and CDR2 YNNKEL (reference sequence). V lost 4 bases to trimming and J lost 5 bases; unmatched junction nucleotides: 17. The CDR3, as DNA: TGTGCCAGCAGCCCGCTCCCTGGGCGAGCGGGAGTAAGAGATACGCAGTATTTT. Translating it yields CASSPLPGRAGVRDTQYF.

This clonotype was seen more than once but under ten times. The chain joins TRBV15 to TRBJ2-7; 8 nucleotides align to TRBD2. The CDR3 length is 15 residues. CDR1 and CDR2 (germline): LNHNV, YYDKDF (reference sequence). Unmatched junction bases numbered 3, after V lost 0 bases and J lost 2 bases. CDR3 DNA: TGTGCCACCAGCAGAGATCCCGGGGGGGCCTACGAGCAGTACTTC. Protein sequence: CATSRDPGGAYEQYF.

The CDR3 region has the DNA TGTGCCAGCAGCTTGGGTGGCTGGCGGACAGGGAACAACGAGCAGTACTTC. Translated, it gives CASSLGGWRTGNNEQYF. This chain joins TRBV7-6 and TRBJ2-7, with TRBD1 matching 8 bases. The germline V gene has CDR1 SGHVS and CDR2 FNYEAQ. This CDR3 has 17 residues. J gave up 5 bases and V 3 bases, and 15 bases lay outside the gene matches.

This clonotype was counted only a few times. The chain links TRBV20-1 to TRBJ2-1; 7 bases align to TRBD1. This CDR3 has 14 amino acids. The germline gives CDR1 DFQATT, CDR2 SNEGSKA (reference sequence). Trimming cost V 5 bases and J 9 bases; bases outside gene matches: 13. The CDR3 nucleotides read TGCAGTGCTCCGGACAGGACCAGTCAGCGTGAGCAGTTCTTC. Translated: CSAPDRTSQREQFF.

This clonotype was observed at least ten times. J is TRBJ2-6 and V is TRBV29-1, with D tentatively TRBD1 (6 bases). Trimming left V 0 bases short and J 2 bases short, with 14 bases between. The CDR3 consists of 17 residues. The V gene's germline CDR1 is SQVTM and CDR2 ANQGSEA. CDR3 region: CSVEDRGRGTGANVLTF. In DNA form, the CDR3 reads TGCAGCGTTGAAGATAGGGGCAGGGGCACTGGGGCCAACGTCCTGACTTTC.

V is TRBV20-1 and J is TRBJ2-1; 7 bases fit TRBD2. Germline loops: CDR1 DFQATT, CDR2 SNEGSKA (reference sequence). After removal of 0 bases from V and 3 bases from J, the junction contained 5 bases not matched to a gene. This CDR3 region has 15 residues. For the CDR3, the DNA is TGCAGTGCTAGAGACTCTAGCGGCATCTACAATGAGCAGTTCTTC. Amino acid sequence: CSARDSSGIYNEQFF.

The chain is built from TRBV9 and TRBJ2-2; unclear D gene. The CDR3 consists of 14 residues. Trimming took 0 bases from V and 4 from J, leaving 7 bases between them. Germline CDR1 reads SGDLS; CDR2 reads YYNGEE. CDR3 in DNA: TGTGCCAGCAGCGTAGCTATGGGCACCGGGGAGCTGTTTTTT. Translating it yields CASSVAMGTGELFF.

This clonotype was observed many times. The chain is built from TRBV20-1 and TRBJ2-2, with 9 bases that match TRBD2. The ends lost 1 base at V and 5 bases at J; junction bases unmatched: 8. The CDR3 runs 16 residues. CDR1 is DFQATT and CDR2 is SNEGSKA in the germline V gene (reference sequence). CDR3 in DNA: TGCAGTGCTAGAGCGACGGGACTAGCCCTTACCGGGGAGCTGTTTTTT. This translates into CSARATGLALTGELFF.

This clonotype was seen repeatedly, ten times or more. The chain links TRBV15 to TRBJ2-5, with D unresolved. V was shortened by 0 bases and J by 7 bases, with 6 bases between the two germline ends. This CDR3 is 12 amino acids long. Germline loops: CDR1 LNHNV, CDR2 YYDKDF (reference sequence). Here the CDR3 reads CATSREEVTQYF. The CDR3 DNA reads TGTGCCACCAGCAGAGAAGAAGTGACCCAGTACTTC.

This clonotype has more than one count but fewer than ten. The CDR3, as DNA: TGCAGCGTTGACTCCCCCCCGGGGGGATCCTACGAGCAGTACTTC. Protein product: CSVDSPPGGSYEQYF. The rearrangement links TRBV29-1 to TRBJ2-7; 7 nucleotides match TRBD2. V dropped 3 bases and J dropped 1; count of bases not matched to a gene: 9. CDR1 is SQVTM and CDR2 is ANQGSEA in the germline V gene. The CDR3 has 15 amino acids.

The rearrangement joins TRBV5-1 to TRBJ2-7; the match to TRBD2 covers 8 bases. Germline values: CDR1 SGHRS, CDR2 YFSETQ. The CDR3 is 14 amino acids. V lost 6 bases and J lost 0; bases outside the gene matches: 5. CDR3 bases: TGCGCCAGCACACGGGAGGGGAGCTCCTACGAGCAGTACTTC. It yields the protein CASTREGSSYEQYF.

The CDR3 is CASSSEGGLYEQYF. DNA of the CDR3: TGCGCCAGCAGCTCGGAGGGGGGGCTCTACGAGCAGTACTTC. The V call is TRBV5-1, the J call TRBJ2-7; perhaps TRBD2 as D (7 bases). Trimming pared 3 bases from V and 3 bases from J, leaving 13 bases between. Germline CDR1 reads SGHRS; CDR2 reads YFSETQ. The CDR3 runs to 14 residues.

Only a few counts were recorded for this clonotype. In DNA form, the CDR3 reads TGCGCCAGCCGGGGGTTAGCCCAATCAAACACCGGGGAGCTGTTTTTT. Encoded protein: CASRGLAQSNTGELFF. This sequence joins TRBV4-1 and TRBJ2-2; D is possibly TRBD2 (6 bases). Trimming took 8 bases from V and 2 from J, leaving 18 bases between them. The CDR3 runs 16 residues. Germline CDR1 MGHRA, CDR2 YSYEKL.

The chain has TRBV5-1 and TRBJ2-7; D gene unclear. This CDR3 has 14 residues. Germline CDR1 reads SGHRS; CDR2 reads YFSETQ. V was shortened by 3 bases and J by 0 bases, with 10 bases between the two germline ends. The DNA for the CDR3 is TGCGCCAGCAGCTCACACAGAATCTCCTACGAGCAGTACTTC. The encoded protein is CASSSHRISYEQYF.

The chain joins TRBV5-1 to TRBJ1-1; TRBD1 might be the D (6 bases). The CDR3 extends over 15 amino acids. The germline CDR1 and CDR2 sequences are SGHRS and YFSETQ. V lost 0 bases to trimming and J lost 3 bases, with 12 bases between them. The CDR3 coding sequence is TGCGCCAGCAGCTTGGGCACAGGGAGGGACACTGAAGCTTTCTTT. Its protein is CASSLGTGRDTEAFF.

V usage is TRBV29-1 and J usage is TRBJ2-3; D is unclear. Germline-derived CDR1 and CDR2 are SQVTM and ANQGSEA. The germline V and J ends were trimmed by 6 bases and 0 bases, with 10 bases remaining between them. The CDR3 runs 13 residues. CDR3 in DNA: TGCAGCGTCGAACCAGGAAGCACAGATACGCAGTATTTT. It encodes CSVEPGSTDTQYF.

This clonotype was recorded only once. V usage is TRBV7-9 and J usage is TRBJ1-1; TRBD1 agrees at 10 bases. Trimming removed 5 bases from V and 13 bases from J; junction bases left unmatched: 7. Germline lookup yields CDR1 SEHNR and CDR2 FQNEAQ (reference sequence). This CDR3 contains 12 residues. CDR3 in amino acids: CASSPGTGEVFF. The DNA for the CDR3 is TGTGCCAGCAGCCCCGGGACAGGGGAGGTTTTCTTT.

The CDR3 coding sequence is TGTGCCAGCAGTGCGATTATCTCCTGGGTAGGAGGCTACACCTTC. The encoded protein is CASSAIISWVGGYTF. V usage is TRBV12-3 or TRBV12-4 and J usage is TRBJ1-2; D gene ambiguous. This CDR3 has 15 amino acids. The V end lost 5 bases, the J end lost 8 bases, and 21 bases lay between the germline ends.

The chain carries TRBV4-1 and TRBJ2-4, with TRBD2 identical over 13 bases. J lost 0 bases, V lost 1 base, and 9 bases had no gene match. The germline gives CDR1 MGHRA, CDR2 YSYEKL. The CDR3 has 20 residues. CDR3: CASSQGRTSGSFLAKNIQYF. CDR3 in DNA: TGCGCCAGCAGCCAAGGCCGGACTAGCGGGAGTTTCCTAGCCAAAAACATTCAGTACTTC.